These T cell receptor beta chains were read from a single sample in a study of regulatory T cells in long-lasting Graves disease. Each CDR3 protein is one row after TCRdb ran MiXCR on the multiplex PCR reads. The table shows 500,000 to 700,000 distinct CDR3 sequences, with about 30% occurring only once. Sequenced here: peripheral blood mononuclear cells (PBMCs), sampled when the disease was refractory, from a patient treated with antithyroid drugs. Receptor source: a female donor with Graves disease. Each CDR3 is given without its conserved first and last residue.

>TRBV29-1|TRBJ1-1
SGTGMNTEAF
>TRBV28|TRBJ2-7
ASSHGDYEQY
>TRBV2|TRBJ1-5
ASSEDEDRSQH
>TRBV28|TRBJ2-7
ASSRQGAMNEQY
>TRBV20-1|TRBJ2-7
SARDRDWPYEQY
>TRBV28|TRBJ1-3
ASSFSLGQIGNTIY
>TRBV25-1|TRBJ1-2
ASSGGFEGLIYGYT
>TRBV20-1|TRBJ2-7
SATGAAYEQY
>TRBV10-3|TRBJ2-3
AILGDTQY
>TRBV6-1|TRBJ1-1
ASTDIPGNTEAF
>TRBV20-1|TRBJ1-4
SASTHFDEKLF
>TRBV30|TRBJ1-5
AWSPGTGGYQPQH
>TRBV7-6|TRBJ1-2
AGSFPPGTGSGYT
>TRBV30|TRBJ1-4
AWSGDSDEKLF
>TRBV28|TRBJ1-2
ASKNRVNYGYT
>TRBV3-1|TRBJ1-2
ASSHPPDKIFYGYT
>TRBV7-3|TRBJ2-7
ASSLTRGGGPYEQY
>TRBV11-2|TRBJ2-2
ASSLVASRRELF
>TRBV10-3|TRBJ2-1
AISDVGGGYNEQF
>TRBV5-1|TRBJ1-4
ASTPRGDPKLF
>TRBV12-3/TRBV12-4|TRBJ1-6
ASSPGTAVPPIRSPLH
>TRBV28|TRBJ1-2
ASSHYPGGNSGYT
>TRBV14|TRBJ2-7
ASSQDEIDRVPGYEQY
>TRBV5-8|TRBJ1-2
ASSLGTPLGYGYT
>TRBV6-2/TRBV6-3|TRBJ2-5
ASSLAGGRGETQY
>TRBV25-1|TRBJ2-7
ASSECGSRSSYEQY
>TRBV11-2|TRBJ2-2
ASSLDRQRGPGELF
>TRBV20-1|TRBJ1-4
SATDETGRAEKLF
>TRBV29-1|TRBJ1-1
SVNRVDTEAF
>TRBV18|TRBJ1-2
ASSIDRKLNYGYT
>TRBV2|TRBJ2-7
ASAGTSGYEQY
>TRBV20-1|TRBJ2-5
SARRQGALQETQY
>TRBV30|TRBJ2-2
AWSVSTSNTGELF
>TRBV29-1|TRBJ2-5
SVGLRSQETQY
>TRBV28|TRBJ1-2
ASSLGGTERGYT
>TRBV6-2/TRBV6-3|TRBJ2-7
ASSYRLADPNYEQY
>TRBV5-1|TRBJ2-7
ASRPEGVSYEQY
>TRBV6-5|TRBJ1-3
ASSSSRDSGNTIY
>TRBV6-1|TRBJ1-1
ASRNNGLNTEAF
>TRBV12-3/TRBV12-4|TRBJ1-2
ASSLMRRGLANYGYT
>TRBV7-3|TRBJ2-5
ASSGRGETQY
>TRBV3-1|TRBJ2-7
ASSSGGPSFEQY
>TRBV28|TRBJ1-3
ASLSDSRWNTIY
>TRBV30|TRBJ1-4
AWTGGEKLF
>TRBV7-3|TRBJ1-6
ASSLRGQGTNSPLH
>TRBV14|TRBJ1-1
ASSQNTDDTEAF
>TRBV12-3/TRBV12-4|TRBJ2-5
ASSPTRVGGETQY
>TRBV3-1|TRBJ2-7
ASSQDGQGLYEQY
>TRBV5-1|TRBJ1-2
ASSYNKNYGYT
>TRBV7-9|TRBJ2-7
ASSSAEGRTYEQY
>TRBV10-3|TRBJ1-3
AISEDRVNTIY
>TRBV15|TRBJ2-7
ATSRVEGETGSHEQY
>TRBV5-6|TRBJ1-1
ASRRAGTGDTEAF
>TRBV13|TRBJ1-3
ASSPWGTSSGNTIY
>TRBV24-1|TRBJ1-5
ATSDTGVGQPQH
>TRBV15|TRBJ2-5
ATSRESYSFNAETQY